Presented here are 14 T cell receptor beta chains from one specimen sequenced in a study of blood T cell repertoires in COVID-19. TCRdb keeps only in-frame clones here, not all; method: immunoSEQ multiplex PCR. The data hold more than 250,000 clones, with 80% to 90% observed a single time. The sequenced sample was PBMCs or T cells enriched from blood (not recorded which). Every receptor here comes from a woman in her thirties who had recovered from COVID-19.

The genes are TRBV29-1 and TRBJ1-1; tentative D call: TRBD1 (5 bases). In germline, CDR1 is SQVTM, CDR2 ANQGSEA. Trimming left V 1 base short and J 11 bases short, with 14 bases between. This CDR3 comprises 12 residues. Here the CDR3 reads CSVEGEGPQAFF. The CDR3 region has the DNA TGCAGCGTTGAAGGGGAGGGACCCCAGGCTTTCTTT.

This chain joins TRBV12-5 and TRBJ2-7; D ambiguous. V lost 0 bases, J lost 1 base, and 4 bases lay in between. The CDR3 sequence is 13 residues long. Germline CDR1 reads LGHNT; CDR2 reads FRNRAP. Here the CDR3 DNA reads TGTGCTAGTGGTTTGGTACTGTCCTACGAGCAGTACTTC. The encoded protein is CASGLVLSYEQYF. Based on the CDR3 plus reference TRBV12-5 and TRBJ2-7, the full variable domain is DARVTQTPRHKVTEMGQEVTMRCQPILGHNTVFWYRQTMMQGLELLAYFRNRAPLDDSGMPKDRFSAEMPDATLATLKIQPSEPRDSAVYFCASGLVLSYEQYFGPGTRLTVT.

This CDR3 reads CASSRDRVLGYTF. In DNA, the CDR3 is TGTGCCAGCAGCCGCGACAGGGTATTGGGCTACACCTTC. The V call is TRBV11-2, the J call TRBJ1-2; TRBD1 matches 7 bases. This CDR3 is built from 13 residues. Per germline, CDR1 SGHAT and CDR2 FQNNGV. The V and J ends lost 5 bases and 8 bases, in that order; junction bases with no gene match: 8.

The J gene is TRBJ2-7, the V gene TRBV18; TRBD1 matches 9 bases. The CDR3 covers 13 residues. Germline CDR1 reads KGHSH; CDR2 reads LQKENI. V lost 4 bases to trimming and J lost 2 bases; unmatched junction nucleotides: 0. The CDR3 DNA sequence: TGTGCCAGCTCACGGACAGGGGCCTACGAGCAGTACTTC. Residues: CASSRTGAYEQYF.

The CDR3 DNA reads TGTGCCAGCAGTGAAGGAAGGGGCCTCTATGGCTACACCTTC. This gives the protein CASSEGRGLYGYTF. This chain joins TRBV6-1 and TRBJ1-2, with a tentative D call TRBD1 (5 bases). The CDR3 totals 14 residues. Per the germline V gene, CDR1 is MNHNS and CDR2 is SASEGT. Trimming took off 1 base at V and 4 bases at J, with 10 bases between the two ends.

The chain uses TRBV18 and TRBJ2-2; possibly TRBD2 for D (5 bases). The germline V gene has CDR1 KGHSH and CDR2 LQKENI. Trimming shortened V by 6 bases and J by 4 bases, and 15 bases separated the two germline ends. The CDR3 is made up of 15 amino acids. CDR3 protein: CASSLRVEGTGELFF. As DNA, the CDR3 is TGTGCCAGCTCCCTAAGAGTCGAGGGCACCGGGGAGCTGTTTTTT.

V and J are TRBV4-2 and TRBJ2-1, with 10 bases aligning to TRBD2. This CDR3 is built from 15 residues. The V gene's germline CDR1 is LGHNA and CDR2 YNFKEQ. J lost 7 bases, V lost 5 bases, and 8 bases had no gene match. The CDR3 sequence: CASSKSGGAWNEQFF. DNA for the CDR3: TGTGCCAGCAGCAAAAGCGGGGGGGCATGGAATGAGCAGTTCTTC.

The chain combines TRBV5-1 with TRBJ1-5, with a tentative D call TRBD1 (6 bases). The ends were cut back, 4 bases at V and 4 bases at J, with 12 bases in the middle. The CDR3 consists of 14 residues. Germline values: CDR1 SGHRS, CDR2 YFSETQ. CDR3: CASSPTGRNQPQHF. CDR3 in DNA: TGCGCCAGCAGCCCGACAGGTAGAAATCAGCCCCAGCATTTT.

The chain couples TRBV12-5 to TRBJ2-7; 9 bases agree with TRBD1. The CDR3 is 16 amino acids. Trimming at V came to 3 bases and at J to 9 bases, leaving 15 bases not matched to a gene. Germline V gene sequence: CDR1 LGHNT, CDR2 FRNRAP. In nucleotides, the CDR3 is TGTGCTAGTGGTTTTCTGGCCGGGACAGGGCGTGTCGGGCAGTACTTC. Its protein product is CASGFLAGTGRVGQYF.

The genes are TRBV11-3 and TRBJ2-2; tentatively, D is TRBD2 (6 bases). The CDR3 runs to 16 residues. Germline V gene sequence: CDR1 SGHNT, CDR2 YENEEA. Trimming pared 4 bases from V and 7 bases from J, leaving 19 bases between. The CDR3 loop is CASSSHRGARGGELFF. The CDR3 nucleotides read TGTGCCAGCAGCTCCCACCGCGGGGCCCGGGGCGGGGAGCTGTTTTTT.

The genes are TRBV5-6 and TRBJ1-3; TRBD1 is a possible D gene (5 bases). Trimming removed 1 base at V and 0 bases at J, with 8 bases between. This CDR3 contains 15 residues. Germline lookup yields CDR1 SGHDT and CDR2 YYEEEE. CDR3 sequence: CASSLWGGSGNTIYF. The CDR3 DNA is TGTGCCAGCAGCTTGTGGGGCGGCTCTGGAAACACCATATATTTT.

The chain's CDR3 is CASSQEVGGTGVPEAFF. The CDR3 nucleotides are TGCGCCAGCAGCCAAGAAGTTGGTGGGACAGGGGTACCTGAAGCTTTCTTT. The V gene is TRBV4-1, the J gene TRBJ1-1; TRBD1 aligns across 10 bases. Looked up from germline, CDR1 is MGHRA and CDR2 is YSYEKL. V lost 0 bases, J lost 6 bases, and 10 bases stayed unmatched. The CDR3 consists of 17 residues.

The gene calls are TRBV6-5 and TRBJ1-1; TRBD1 matches at 8 bases. This CDR3 comprises 14 residues. J gave up 4 bases and V 2 bases, and 3 bases lay outside the gene matches. Germline CDR1 MNHEY, CDR2 SVGAGI. The CDR3 region has the DNA TGTGCCAGCAGTTACGACAGGGGATCCACTGAAGCTTTCTTT. It translates to CASSYDRGSTEAFF.

The J gene is TRBJ1-3, the V gene TRBV28; D is ambiguous. Per the germline V gene, CDR1 is MDHEN and CDR2 is SYDVKM. The CDR3 runs to 14 residues. V was cut by 2 bases and J by 0 bases, with 5 bases left in between. This CDR3 is CASSLHSSGNTIYF. CDR3 DNA: TGTGCCAGCAGTTTACACAGCTCTGGAAACACCATATATTTT.